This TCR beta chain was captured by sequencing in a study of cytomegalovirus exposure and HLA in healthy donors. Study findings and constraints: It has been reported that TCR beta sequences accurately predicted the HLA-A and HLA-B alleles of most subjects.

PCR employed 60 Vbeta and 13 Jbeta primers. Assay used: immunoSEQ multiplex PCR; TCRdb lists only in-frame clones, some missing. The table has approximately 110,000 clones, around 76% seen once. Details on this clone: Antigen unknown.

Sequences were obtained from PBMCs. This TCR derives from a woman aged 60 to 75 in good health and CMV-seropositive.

The CDR3 bases are TGCGCCAGCAGCTTGGACGGGGTACTAGGTAATTCACCCCTCCACTTT. This codes for CASSLDGVLGNSPLHF. V gene TRBV5-1 combines with J gene TRBJ1-6, with no clear D. The CDR3 runs 16 residues. Germline V gives CDR1 SGHRS, CDR2 YFSETQ. With 0 bases removed from V and 6 bases from J, the gap between germline ends came to 13 bases.